Below are 3 T cell receptor beta chains sequenced from a single sample in a study of blood T cells in healthy people across ages. Primers used in a second PCR of about 7 to 12 cycles were a sample-barcoded 5' primer and a J-beta primer mix. MiXCR was run by TCRdb on the 5' RACE reads, yielding one entry per CDR3 protein. The sample lists approximately 1.5 million distinct CDR3 sequences, roughly a third occurring once. Sequenced sample: blood. These receptors were taken from a woman between 25 and 40 years old in good health.

This clonotype was detected a few times. CDR3 loop: CASSIPGAADTQYF. The CDR3 DNA follows: TGTGCCAGCAGTATTCCAGGGGCCGCAGATACGCAGTATTTT. The chain carries TRBV6-2 or TRBV6-3 and TRBJ2-3; the D gene is possibly TRBD1 (6 bases). CDR3 length: 14 residues. Trimming took 5 bases from V and 4 from J, leaving 13 bases between them. Germline-derived CDR1 and CDR2 are MNHEY and SVGEGT.

The V gene is TRBV9, the J gene TRBJ2-1, with D perhaps being TRBD1 or TRBD2 (5 bases each). CDR3 length: 14 residues. V gave up 4 bases and J gave up 4 bases, with 12 bases separating them. The germline gives CDR1 SGDLS, CDR2 YYNGEE. CDR3 loop: CASSFRDGYNEQFF. The CDR3 nucleotides read TGTGCCAGCAGCTTCCGGGACGGATACAATGAGCAGTTCTTC.

A few counts support this clonotype. The chain couples TRBV5-6 to TRBJ2-7; D is possibly TRBD1 (5 bases). Trimming left V 2 bases short and J 3 bases short, with 12 bases between. The germline CDR1 and CDR2 sequences are SGHDT and YYEEEE. The CDR3 contains 14 residues. The CDR3 DNA follows: TGTGCCAGCAGCTTCGGGCAGGGATACTACGAGCAGTACTTC. This translates into CASSFGQGYYEQYF.